This T cell receptor beta chain originates from a study of memory CD4+ T cells and cytomegalovirus serostatus. How the authors handled the data: Out-of-frame sequences were removed, leaving about 2,300,000 distinct TCRbeta sequences. The table came from immunoSEQ multiplex PCR; TCRdb's copy has only in-frame clones and leaves some out. That table supplies the V and J calls and clone size; D and trimming were determined from the DNA. Here the sample spans about 48,000 clones, about 77% being singletons. Findings and limits, study-wide: Of 164 reported CMV TCRbeta sequences, under 70 were found in memory CD4+ repertoires.

A few counts support this clone. Antigen unknown. CDR3 length equals 13 residues. Germline V gives CDR1 SGHRS, CDR2 YFSETQ. The germline V and J ends were trimmed by 0 bases and 5 bases, with 8 bases remaining between them. The sort gate was single viable CD3+CD4+CD8-CD45RO+ cells for memory CD4+ T cells. CMV serostatus came from serum IgG against pp150, pp28, p38, p52. Positive selection with CD4 microbeads enriched total CD4+ T cells. The sample comprised memory CD4+ T cells from blood. The V and J genes are TRBV5-1 and TRBJ1-2; possibly TRBD1 for D (5 bases). The receptor's source is an adult in good health and CMV-seronegative. CDR3: CASSLDGGYGYTF. For the CDR3, the DNA is TGCGCCAGCAGCTTGGACGGGGGGTATGGCTACACCTTC. Drawing the rest from reference TRBV5-1 and TRBJ1-2, the complete variable domain is KAGVTQTPRYLIKTRGQQVTLSCSPISGHRSVSWYQQTPGQGLQFLFEYFSETQRNKGNFPGRFSGRQFSNSRSEMNVSTLELGDSALYLCASSLDGGYGYTFGSGTRLTVV.